This T cell receptor (beta chain) was identified in a study of cytomegalovirus exposure and HLA in healthy donors. Across the study: The early release's HLA-typed donors yielded approximately 82 million unique TCRs. Study-wide findings and caveats: Later on, an analysis showed TCR association rates differing by HLA locus, with DRB1 the most and HLA-C the fewest. The investigators catalogued 160 or so TCR beta chains as cytomegalovirus-associated.

Amplification used 60 Vbeta primers and 13 Jbeta primers. Data came from immunoSEQ multiplex PCR; TCRdb stores just in-frame clones and leaves some out. In the table there are under 130,000 clones, 75% to 90% of which are singletons. This clone was counted a few times. The antigen is undetermined. This TCR was recovered from a man in his thirties or forties in good health and CMV-seropositive. The specimen sequenced was PBMCs.

The CDR3 sequence is CAISERTGGNSPLHF. CDR3 sequence (DNA): TGTGCCATCAGTGAGAGGACAGGGGGCAATTCACCCCTCCACTTT. This rearrangement joins TRBV10-3 to TRBJ1-6; TRBD1 matches at 11 bases. V lost 2 bases and J lost 7; bases outside the gene matches: 1. Germline assignment: CDR1 ENHRY and CDR2 SYGVKD. The CDR3 extends over 15 amino acids.